Sequencing of this TCR beta chain was carried out in a study of beta chain features in type 1 diabetes. The CDR3 extends over 13 amino acids. CDR1 is MGHRA and CDR2 is YSYEKL in the germline V gene. Concerning this clone: At one end the junction does not follow the germline gene, possibly because of a read error.

Sequenced material consisted of expressed TCRB transcripts (all of the isolated RNA was reverse transcribed). Generated by immunoSEQ multiplex PCR, the TCRdb table keeps only in-frame clones and is missing some. The table lists 200,000 to 250,000 clones, 11% of them singletons. The receptor's source is a man in his late teens or twenties in good health. This chain links TRBV4-1 with TRBJ2-4; D gene uncertain. Sequenced material: central memory CD4+ T cells from blood. As DNA, the CDR3 is TGCGCCAGCAGCCGCGGCCCCGGAACACCTTTACACTTC. Residues: CASSRGPGTPLHF.